This T cell receptor beta chain was sequenced in a study of T cell changes during pregnancy in multiple sclerosis. V shed 5 bases and J 3 bases; nucleotides not matched to a gene: 7. The germline V gene encodes CDR1 SEHNR and CDR2 FQNEAQ (reference sequence). The CDR3 totals 14 residues. The assay was immunoSEQ multiplex PCR, and TCRdb's table has in-frame clones only and misses some. The data contain over 85,000 clones, 80% to 95% of them seen just once; the ten biggest clones take up roughly 2%. The sequence derives from a female donor in good health, enrolled as a control in a pregnancy study. The rearrangement uses TRBV7-9 and TRBJ2-7, with 7 bases aligning to TRBD1. The starting material was peripheral blood, obtained in the first trimester of pregnancy. The CDR3 protein is CASSRPTGIYEQYF. In nucleotides, the CDR3 is TGTGCCAGCAGCCGTCCGACAGGGATCTACGAGCAGTACTTC.